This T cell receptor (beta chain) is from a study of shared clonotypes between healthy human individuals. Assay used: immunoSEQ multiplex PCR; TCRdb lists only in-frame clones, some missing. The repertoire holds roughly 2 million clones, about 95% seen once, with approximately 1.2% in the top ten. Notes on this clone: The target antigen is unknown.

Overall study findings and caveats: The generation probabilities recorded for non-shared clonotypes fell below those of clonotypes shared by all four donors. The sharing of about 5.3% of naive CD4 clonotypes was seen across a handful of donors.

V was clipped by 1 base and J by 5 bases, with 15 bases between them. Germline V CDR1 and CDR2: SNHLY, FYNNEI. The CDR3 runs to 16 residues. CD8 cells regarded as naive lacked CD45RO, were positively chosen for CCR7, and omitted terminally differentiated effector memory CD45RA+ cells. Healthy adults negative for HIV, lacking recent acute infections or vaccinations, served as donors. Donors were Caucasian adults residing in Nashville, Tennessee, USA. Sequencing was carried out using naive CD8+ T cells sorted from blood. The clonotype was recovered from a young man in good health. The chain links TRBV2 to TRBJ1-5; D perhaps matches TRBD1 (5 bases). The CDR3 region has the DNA TGTGCCAGCAGTGAAGTTCCAGGGCTCGGGGATCAGCCCCAGCATTTT. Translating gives CASSEVPGLGDQPQHF.